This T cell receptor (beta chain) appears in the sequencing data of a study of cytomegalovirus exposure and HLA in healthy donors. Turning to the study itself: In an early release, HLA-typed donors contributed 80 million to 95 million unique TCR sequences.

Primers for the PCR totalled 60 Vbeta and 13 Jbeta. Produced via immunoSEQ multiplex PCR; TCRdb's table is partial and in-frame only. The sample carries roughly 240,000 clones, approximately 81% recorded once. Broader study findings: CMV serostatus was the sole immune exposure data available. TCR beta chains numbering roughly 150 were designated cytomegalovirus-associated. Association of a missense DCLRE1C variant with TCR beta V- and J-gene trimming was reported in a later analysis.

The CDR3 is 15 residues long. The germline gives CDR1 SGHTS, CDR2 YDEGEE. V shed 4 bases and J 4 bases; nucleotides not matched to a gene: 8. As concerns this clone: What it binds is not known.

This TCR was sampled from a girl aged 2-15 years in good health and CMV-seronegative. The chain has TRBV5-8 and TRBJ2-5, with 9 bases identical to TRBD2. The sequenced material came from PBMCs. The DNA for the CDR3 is TGTGCCAGCAGCCGCCTTAGCGGGAGCGGAGAGACCCAGTACTTC. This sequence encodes CASSRLSGSGETQYF. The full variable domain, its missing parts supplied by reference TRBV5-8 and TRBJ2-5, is EAGVTQSPTHLIKTRGQQATLRCSPISGHTSVYWYQQALGLGLQFLLWYDEGEERNRGNFPPRFSGRQFPNYSSELNVNALELEDSALYLCASSRLSGSGETQYFGPGTRLLVL.